This record concerns one TCR beta chain sequence. The sample contains more than one DNA sequence encoding this CDR3. Cohort 3 recovered donors had two negative PCRs, clearance, or symptom resolution. The assay was immunoSEQ multiplex PCR, and TCRdb's table has in-frame clones only and misses some. This sample yields 150,000 to 200,000 clones, of which over 70% are seen a single time; around 13% belongs to the top ten. This entry comes from a study of blood T cell repertoires in COVID-19. Overall study: The samples span acute and convalescent COVID-19 from the United States, Italy and Spain.

CDR3 length: 13 residues. From germline, CDR1 is KGHSH and CDR2 LQKENI. The V and J ends lost 3 bases and 5 bases respectively, with 7 bases between them. Sequenced: PBMCs or T cells enriched from blood (not recorded which). The receptor was isolated from a woman aged 55-69 years who had recovered from COVID-19. The chain recombines TRBV18 with TRBJ2-2; D might be TRBD1 (6 bases). This CDR3 reads CASSPDRTGELFF. In DNA form, the CDR3 reads TGTGCCAGCTCACCCGACAGGACCGGGGAGCTGTTTTTT.